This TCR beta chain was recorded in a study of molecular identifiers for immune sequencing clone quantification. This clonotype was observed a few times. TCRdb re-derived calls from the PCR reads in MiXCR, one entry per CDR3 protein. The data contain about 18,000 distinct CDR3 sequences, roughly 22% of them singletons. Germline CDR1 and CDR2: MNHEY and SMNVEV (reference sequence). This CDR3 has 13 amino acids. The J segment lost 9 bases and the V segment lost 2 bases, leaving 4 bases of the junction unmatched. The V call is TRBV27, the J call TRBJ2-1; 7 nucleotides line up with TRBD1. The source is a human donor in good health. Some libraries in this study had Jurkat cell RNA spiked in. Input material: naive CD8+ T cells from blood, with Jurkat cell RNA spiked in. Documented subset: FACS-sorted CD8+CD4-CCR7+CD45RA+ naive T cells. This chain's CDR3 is CASSLLGGGEQFF. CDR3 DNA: TGTGCCAGCAGTTTACTAGGGGGCGGTGAGCAGTTCTTC.